One and the same sample provided the 20 T cell receptor beta chains below, sequenced in a study of T-cell memory formation after mild COVID-19. TCRdb re-analysed the 5' RACE reads in MiXCR, keeping a single row per CDR3 protein. The sample has 80,000 to 95,000 distinct CDR3 sequences, about 23% seen once; the top ten hold around 40%. The sample comprised PBMCs or a T cell subset sorted from them (not recorded which). The receptors were sampled from a young man who had mild COVID-19 (a few samples of this study predate the infection). Cell type and time point are not known.

The rearrangement links TRBV19 to TRBJ2-1, with D possibly matching TRBD2 (6 bases). The CDR3 consists of 12 residues. Germline lookup yields CDR1 LNHDA and CDR2 SQIVND (reference sequence). V was pared by 7 bases and J by 6 bases, with 10 bases between. CDR3 in amino acids: CASIGTANEQFF. CDR3 sequence (DNA): TGTGCCAGTATCGGGACTGCCAATGAGCAGTTCTTC.

The chain uses TRBV4-1 and TRBJ1-2; 9 bases are shared with TRBD1. Germline values: CDR1 MGHRA, CDR2 YSYEKL. The J segment lost 2 bases and the V segment lost 2 bases, leaving 6 bases of the junction unmatched. The CDR3 is made up of 16 amino acids. For the CDR3, the DNA is TGCGCCAGCAGCCAACTGCCGGGACAGGGAAACTATGGCTACACCTTC. Protein product: CASSQLPGQGNYGYTF.

The chain employs TRBV29-1 and TRBJ2-2; no clear D. This CDR3 comprises 15 residues. The V end lost 2 bases, the J end lost 6 bases, and 16 bases lay between the germline ends. In germline, CDR1 is SQVTM, CDR2 ANQGSEA. The CDR3 protein is CSVELGSQSPGELFF. DNA of the CDR3: TGCAGCGTTGAACTTGGGTCTCAGTCCCCCGGGGAGCTGTTTTTT.

This clonotype was counted many times. The CDR3 DNA follows: TGCAGCGTTGACTGGGTTCATAGCACAGATACGCAGTATTTT. The encoded protein is CSVDWVHSTDTQYF. V is TRBV29-1 and J is TRBJ2-3; D is unclear. The CDR3 loop spans 14 amino acids. Germline CDR1 SQVTM, CDR2 ANQGSEA. Trimming took off 3 bases at V and 0 bases at J, with 10 bases between the two ends.

The chain combines TRBV7-2 with TRBJ2-3, with TRBD2 matching 10 bases. The CDR3 length is 15 residues. Germline V gene sequence: CDR1 SGHTA, CDR2 FQGNSA. V lost 7 bases, J lost 3 bases, and 7 bases stayed unmatched. CDR3 in amino acids: CASIRLAGPTDTQYF. The CDR3 DNA is TGTGCCAGCATCCGACTAGCGGGCCCTACAGATACGCAGTATTTT.

The gene calls are TRBV9 and TRBJ2-2, with TRBD1 matching 7 bases. CDR1 and CDR2 (germline): SGDLS, YYNGEE. After removal of 8 bases from V and 1 base from J, the junction contained 17 bases not matched to a gene. CDR3 length: 18 amino acids. The CDR3 DNA sequence: TGTGCCAGACTCCAAGGGACAGAGAAATTTTTGAACACCGGGGAGCTGTTTTTT. Its protein is CARLQGTEKFLNTGELFF.

V is TRBV19 and J is TRBJ2-5; either TRBD1 or TRBD2 may supply D (6 bases each). V lost 6 bases and J lost 4, with 15 bases in between. The length of the CDR3 is 14 residues. The germline gives CDR1 LNHDA, CDR2 SQIVND (reference sequence). In DNA, the CDR3 is TGTGCCAGTAGAATTCCGGGGGCCGGAGAGACCCAGTACTTC. This gives the protein CASRIPGAGETQYF.

The V gene is TRBV4-3, the J gene TRBJ2-3; TRBD1 matches 9 bases. This CDR3 contains 16 residues. Per germline, CDR1 LGHNA and CDR2 YSLEER. The V and J ends lost 0 bases and 4 bases, in that order; junction bases with no gene match: 5. The CDR3, as DNA: TGCGCCAGCAGCCAAGAGGGGACAGGGTATTCAGATACGCAGTATTTT. Translated: CASSQEGTGYSDTQYF.

The chain is built from TRBV6-2 or TRBV6-3 and TRBJ1-2, with a possible D match to TRBD1 (5 bases). The CDR3 spans 15 residues. Germline loops: CDR1 MNHEY, CDR2 SVGEGT. With 7 bases removed from V and 5 bases from J, the gap between germline ends came to 20 bases. Here the CDR3 reads CASTTPRGPLYGYTF. DNA of the CDR3: TGTGCCAGCACGACCCCGAGGGGACCGCTGTATGGCTACACCTTC.

The gene calls are TRBV7-9 and TRBJ2-3, with 11 nucleotides matching TRBD1. The CDR3 length is 18 residues. The J segment lost 2 bases and the V segment lost 1 base, leaving 8 bases of the junction unmatched. The germline V gene has CDR1 SEHNR and CDR2 FQNEAQ (reference sequence). CDR3 in amino acids: CASSLGVGTGGFTDTQYF. CDR3 in DNA: TGTGCCAGCAGCTTAGGCGTCGGGACAGGGGGTTTCACAGATACGCAGTATTTT.

This clonotype turned up a few times. The chain combines TRBV4-3 with TRBJ2-5; 15 bases align to TRBD2. CDR1 is LGHNA and CDR2 is YSLEER in the germline V gene. The CDR3 is 15 amino acids. V lost 3 bases, J lost 9 bases, and 5 bases stayed unmatched. CDR3 nucleotide sequence: TGCGCCAGCAGCCACAGGACTAGCGGGGGGGATCCCCAGTACTTC. This gives the protein CASSHRTSGGDPQYF.

V gene TRBV7-8 combines with J gene TRBJ2-5, with TRBD2 as a possible D gene (6 bases). Germline loops: CDR1 SGHVS, CDR2 FQNEAQ. The CDR3 covers 17 residues. The germline V and J ends were trimmed by 1 base and 10 bases, with 25 bases remaining between them. CDR3 loop: CASSLGVSGYSRRDQYF. The CDR3, as DNA: TGTGCCAGCAGCTTAGGAGTTAGCGGCTACAGCCGAAGGGACCAGTACTTC.

The chain is built from TRBV9 and TRBJ1-1; no reliable D call. V was trimmed by 0 bases and J by 6 bases, leaving 24 bases between them. Germline CDR1 reads SGDLS; CDR2 reads YYNGEE. There are 18 residues in the CDR3. CDR3 nucleotide sequence: TGTGCCAGCAGCGTAGAACCTGCCCCTCGTGGAGGCGAGGCTGAAGCTTTCTTT. It translates to CASSVEPAPRGGEAEAFF. Variable domain in full (rest from reference TRBV9 and TRBJ1-1): DSGVTQTPKHLITATGQRVTLRCSPRSGDLSVYWYQQSLDQGLQFLIQYYNGEERAKGNILERFSAQQFPDLHSELNLSSLELGDSALYFCASSVEPAPRGGEAEAFFGQGTRLTVV.

Here the CDR3 DNA reads TGTGCCAGCAGCTTAGACAGTCTGTTAAGGGGTGACGGCACCGGGGAGCTGTTTTTT. Amino acid sequence: CASSLDSLLRGDGTGELFF. The rearrangement links TRBV7-3 to TRBJ2-2; D possibly corresponds to TRBD1 (5 bases). This CDR3 has 19 residues. V lost 2 bases to trimming and J lost 4 bases, with 23 bases between them. Germline loops: CDR1 SGHTA, CDR2 FQGTGA.

This clonotype was seen more than once but under ten times. The chain carries TRBV6-5 and TRBJ2-7; D is uncertain. This CDR3 comprises 15 residues. V lost 6 bases, J lost 7 bases, and 22 bases lay in between. Germline V gives CDR1 MNHEY, CDR2 SVGAGI. The chain's CDR3 is CASSPHLGKRREQYV. The DNA for the CDR3 is TGTGCCAGCAGCCCACATCTGGGGAAACGACGGGAGCAGTACGTC.

The rearrangement links TRBV12-3 or TRBV12-4 to TRBJ2-7, with TRBD1 identical over 10 bases. The CDR3 is 13 residues long. V dropped 6 bases and J dropped 3; count of bases not matched to a gene: 2. The CDR3 is CASRRTGGYEQYF. The CDR3 DNA reads as TGTGCCAGCAGGCGGACAGGGGGCTACGAGCAGTACTTC.

This clonotype was observed many times. The genes are TRBV29-1 and TRBJ2-5; D might be TRBD2 (5 bases). Germline V gene sequence: CDR1 SQVTM, CDR2 ANQGSEA. The CDR3 spans 13 residues. Trimming removed 2 bases at V and 3 bases at J, with 10 bases between. CDR3 in amino acids: CSVEKDFKETQYF. CDR3 nucleotide sequence: TGCAGCGTTGAAAAGGACTTTAAAGAGACCCAGTACTTC.

V and J are TRBV4-1 and TRBJ2-7; 9 bases agree with TRBD1. The CDR3 runs to 15 residues. CDR1 and CDR2 (germline): MGHRA, YSYEKL. V shed 4 bases and J 4 bases; nucleotides not matched to a gene: 8. CDR3 in DNA: TGCGCCAGCAGCCCCAGACAGGGGGGCCCTTACGAGCAGTACGTC. Amino acids: CASSPRQGGPYEQYV.

The rearrangement joins TRBV6-5 to TRBJ1-1, with 7 bases fitting TRBD1. There are 15 residues in the CDR3. Trimming removed 0 bases from V and 6 bases from J; junction bases left unmatched: 7. Germline CDR1 is MNHEY and CDR2 is SVGAGI. The CDR3 sequence: CASSYSTGMGSEAFF. The CDR3 DNA sequence: TGTGCCAGCAGTTACTCGACAGGGATGGGCTCTGAAGCTTTCTTT.

The chain is built from TRBV6-5 and TRBJ1-1; TRBD1 aligns across 7 bases. CDR1 is MNHEY and CDR2 is SVGAGI in the germline V gene. The junction had 8 bases not matched to a gene; V was cut back by 2 bases and J by 11 bases. The CDR3 runs to 13 residues. DNA for the CDR3: TGTGCCAGCAGTTACAATGGCAGGGGGTTGGCTTTCTTT. Its protein is CASSYNGRGLAFF.